This T cell receptor (beta chain) was observed in a study of regulatory T cells in long-lasting Graves disease. The time point here: newly diagnosed GD, antithyroid drugs for less than 3 months. PBMC RNA was the source of the TCR library. This clonotype was seen many times. With iRepertoire HTBI primers and Arm-PCR of CDR3 regions, TCR beta libraries were built. Via MiXCR, TCRdb re-called the multiplex PCR reads, giving one row per CDR3 protein. The data show 540,000 or so distinct CDR3 sequences, approximately 13% seen once. These data also featured in a second study, about T cells in Graves' hyperthyroidism and ophthalmopathy.

The clonotype comes from a man in his thirties or forties with Graves disease. Sequenced here: peripheral blood mononuclear cells (PBMCs), sampled at new diagnosis, from a patient treated with antithyroid drugs.

The DNA for the CDR3 is TGTGCCAGCAGTGAAGGGGGGGGTGAGCAGTTCTTC. It specifies CASSEGGGEQFF. The chain carries TRBV2 and TRBJ2-1; 7 bases match TRBD2. V lost 1 base, J lost 9 bases, and 0 bases stayed unmatched. In germline, CDR1 is SNHLY, CDR2 FYNNEI. This CDR3 spans 12 amino acids.